Included here is one T cell receptor (beta chain) sequence, with context. Its antigen remains unknown. The CDR3 extends over 13 amino acids. J gave up 4 bases and V 2 bases, and 1 base lay outside the gene matches. Germline values: CDR1 SGHKS, CDR2 YYEKEE (reference sequence). Time point in this sample: pre-treatment sample, taken before nivolumab and TIL therapy. Adults with stage 4 NSCLC were enrolled in a phase I trial. The record originates from a study of TIL therapy for anti-PD-1-resistant metastatic lung cancer. About the research overall: Tumors had a median PD-L1 proportion score of 6%. Study-level results: TIL clonotype persistence in blood showed no apparent association with response.

This was the immunoSEQ v3 assay. Libraries were sequenced to 2 million to 2.5 million read pairs (survey) or roughly 4.5-6 million (deep). Only in-frame clones appear in the TCRdb table, and some are missing; sequencing was by immunoSEQ multiplex PCR. The sample holds about 60,000 clones; around 63% are singletons and the top ten take 6.6%. The sequence came from a person aged 25 to 85 with non-small cell lung cancer. The gene calls are TRBV5-5 and TRBJ2-3; 7 bases line up with TRBD2. The material was blood, obtained at baseline. In nucleotides, the CDR3 is TGTGCCAGCAGCTTACTAGCGCCAGATACGCAGTATTTT. Its translation is CASSLLAPDTQYF.